A selection of T cell receptor beta chains follows, all from one sample in a study of early T cells in non-severe SARS-CoV-2 infection. TCRdb reanalysed the 5' RACE reads using MiXCR and keeps one entry per CDR3 protein. The sample consists of just under 65,000 distinct CDR3 sequences, approximately 9.2% of them appearing once. Sequenced material: whole blood, taken at baseline. The receptors were sampled from an adult who was a healthcare worker with PCR-confirmed SARS-CoV-2 infection or an uninfected control (not recorded which). Both conserved end residues are part of each CDR3. The order of the fields is J gene, V gene, D gene, clone size, CDR3 DNA, CDR3 protein. D genes are given only for firm matches. Not all rows give a size; the values are once, few, many and, for expanded clones, a class.

>TRBJ1-2|TRBV20-1|-|few
TGCAGTGCTAGCGCGGGGTCCACCTATGGCTACACCTTC
CSASAGSTYGYTF
>TRBJ2-3|TRBV5-1|TRBD2|few
TGCGCCAGCAGCTATATAGCGGGACTCACAGATACGCAGTATTTT
CASSYIAGLTDTQYF
>TRBJ2-1|TRBV11-3|-|-
TGTGCCAGCAGCTTAGGCAACCCGGGCCCCTCGGATGAGCAGTTCTTC
CASSLGNPGPSDEQFF
>TRBJ2-3|TRBV29-1|-|few
TGCAGCGTTGAAGGCCATCGGGAGTTGGGCACAGATACGCAGTATTTT
CSVEGHRELGTDTQYF
>TRBJ1-2|TRBV5-1|-|few
TGCGCCAGCAGCCTCGACGGCCGCATCGACGGCAATGGCTACACCTTC
CASSLDGRIDGNGYTF
>TRBJ1-5|TRBV12-3/TRBV12-4|-|few
TGTGCCAGCAGTCTCCGGGCCCTCAATCAGCCCCAGCATTTT
CASSLRALNQPQHF
>TRBJ2-5|TRBV20-1|TRBD2|few
TGCAGTGCTAGTATCCTGCGCGGGAGGAGCCGAGAGACCCAGTACTTC
CSASILRGRSRETQYF
>TRBJ2-7|TRBV20-1|TRBD1|few
TGCAGTGCTAGGGTACTGACAGGGACCTACGAGCAGTACTTC
CSARVLTGTYEQYF
>TRBJ1-3|TRBV6-6|TRBD1|few
TGTGCCAGCAGCCGCCCCACAGGGGCTGGAAACACCATATATTTT
CASSRPTGAGNTIYF
>TRBJ1-1|TRBV10-3|-|-
TGTGCCAGCCAACGGGACGTTACGACTGAAGCTTTCTTT
CASQRDVTTEAFF
>TRBJ2-7|TRBV7-8|TRBD1|few
TGTGCCAGCAGCTTCAGGACAGGCCGCGAGCAGTACTTC
CASSFRTGREQYF
>TRBJ2-5|TRBV20-1|-|-
TGCAGTACTAGAGGCAGGCCCCGAGAGACCCAGTACTTC
CSTRGRPRETQYF
>TRBJ1-1|TRBV27|-|many
TGTGCCAGCAGGAGGGAAGGTGGTATCACTGAAGCTTTCTTT
CASRREGGITEAFF
>TRBJ2-7|TRBV2|TRBD2|many
TGTGCCAGCAGTGTCAGGGACTACCCCTACGAGCAGTACTTC
CASSVRDYPYEQYF
>TRBJ1-1|TRBV6-2/TRBV6-3|-|-
TGTGCCAGCAGTACCCCGGGGCGGGGTACTGAAGCTTTCTTT
CASSTPGRGTEAFF
>TRBJ2-7|TRBV6-2/TRBV6-3|-|-
TGTGCCAGCAGGGACGCGCCGCGGACCGGCGAGCAGTACTTC
CASRDAPRTGEQYF
>TRBJ2-1|TRBV18|TRBD2|-
TGTGCCAGCTCGCCGACTAGCGGGAGTGACAATGAGCAGTTCTTC
CASSPTSGSDNEQFF
>TRBJ1-6|TRBV6-6|-|-
TGTGCCAGCGGAGACTTCCCCTCACCCCTCCACTTT
CASGDFPSPLHF
>TRBJ2-2|TRBV11-2|-|-
TGTGCCAGCAGCCCCTACACCGGGGAGCTGTTTTTT
CASSPYTGELFF
>TRBJ2-7|TRBV27|TRBD1|many
TGTGCCAGCAGTTCGACAGGGTACGAGCAGTACTTC
CASSSTGYEQYF
>TRBJ2-7|TRBV5-1|-|-
TGCGCCAGCAGCTTGGTTCCAGCGGACCTCTCCTACGAGCAGTACTTC
CASSLVPADLSYEQYF
>TRBJ2-1|TRBV20-1|TRBD2|few
TGCAGTGCCTGGGGACTAGCGGGAGTCAATGAGCAGTTCTTC
CSAWGLAGVNEQFF
>TRBJ1-1|TRBV5-1|-|few
TGCGCCGGCAGCTCGCTCCCGGGTTATGTGAACACTGAAGCTTTCTTT
CAGSSLPGYVNTEAFF
>TRBJ2-1|TRBV9|-|-
TGTGCCAGCAGCGTAGTGGGGAATGAGGGACTCTACAATGAGCAGTTCTTC
CASSVVGNEGLYNEQFF
>TRBJ2-2|TRBV19|TRBD1|many
TGTGCCAGTAGTTCCATCGGGGGACAGGGGAGCACCGGGGAGCTGTTTTTT
CASSSIGGQGSTGELFF
>TRBJ1-1|TRBV29-1|-|few
TGCAGCGCCCGTCAGAACACTGAAGCTTTCTTT
CSARQNTEAFF
>TRBJ1-5|TRBV27|-|many
TGTGCCAGCAGTTTATCTTCGCGGCAGCCCCAGCATTTT
CASSLSSRQPQHF
>TRBJ2-7|TRBV30|TRBD1|few
TGTGCCTGGAGTGTTATTGACGCGGGACAGGGGTACGAGCAGTACTTC
CAWSVIDAGQGYEQYF
>TRBJ2-7|TRBV15|-|few
TGTGCCACCAGCAGAGATCGGGGCTATTCCTACGAGCAGTACTTC
CATSRDRGYSYEQYF
>TRBJ2-3|TRBV12-3/TRBV12-4|TRBD1|-
TGTGCCAGCCATTGGGACAGTTTGAGCACAGATACGCAGTATTTT
CASHWDSLSTDTQYF
>TRBJ2-3|TRBV27|-|-
TGTGCCAGCAGGGACGGAGTTTTGTGGTCAGATACGCAGTATTTT
CASRDGVLWSDTQYF
>TRBJ1-2|TRBV5-6|-|-
TGTGCCAGCAGCTTGGCCGGGGGCTCGGCTGGCTACACCTTC
CASSLAGGSAGYTF
>TRBJ2-5|TRBV21-1|-|few
TGTGCCAGCAGCGAACAGGGCCCAGAGACCCAGTACTTC
CASSEQGPETQYF
>TRBJ2-7|TRBV7-2|-|many
TGTGCCAGCAGTTCGCCGAATAAGGAGCAGTACTTC
CASSSPNKEQYF
>TRBJ2-1|TRBV14|-|many
TGTGCCAGCAGCCAACCCCGTCCACTAGACTCCCTTAATGAGCAGTTCTTC
CASSQPRPLDSLNEQFF
>TRBJ2-4|TRBV4-1|-|few
TGCGCCAGCAGCGAGTTAGGGAGTTCCAAAAACATTCAGTACTTC
CASSELGSSKNIQYF
>TRBJ2-7|TRBV7-2|-|few
TGTGCCAGCAGCTTAGGGTCTAGCAGTATGTGGGAGCAGTACTTC
CASSLGSSSMWEQYF
>TRBJ1-2|TRBV7-8|TRBD1|few
TGTGCCAGCAGCTCACAGGGGTCCCCATGGGGCTACACCTTC
CASSSQGSPWGYTF
>TRBJ2-3|TRBV9|TRBD1|few
TGTGCCAGCAGCGCCGGGGGACAGGGATGGGATACGCAGTATTTT
CASSAGGQGWDTQYF
>TRBJ2-1|TRBV24-1|-|few
TGTGCCACCAGTGAGAGGGGAAATGAGCAGTTCTTC
CATSERGNEQFF
>TRBJ2-1|TRBV7-2|TRBD2|many
TGTGCCAGCAGCGCCCGGACTAGCGGGATCCGTTCAGCCTACAATGAGCAGTTCTTC
CASSARTSGIRSAYNEQFF
>TRBJ2-1|TRBV5-1|-|-
TGCGCCAGCAGCTTGGTACCTCCCCCCAACAATGAGCAGTTCTTC
CASSLVPPPNNEQFF
>TRBJ2-7|TRBV7-3|-|few
TGTGCCAGCAGGCTCAGATTTCTCGGTGAGCAGTACTTC
CASRLRFLGEQYF
>TRBJ2-1|TRBV7-3|TRBD2|many
TGTGCCAGCAGCCCCCCGGGACTAGCGGGAGGGGAGCAGTTCTTC
CASSPPGLAGGEQFF
>TRBJ2-2|TRBV27|-|-
TGTGCCAGCAGTCCAGACGAAAACACCGGGGAGCTGTTTTTT
CASSPDENTGELFF
>TRBJ2-1|TRBV15|-|-
TGTGCCACCAGCAGAGATCGGGCTACTGGCAACAATGAGCAGTTCTTC
CATSRDRATGNNEQFF
>TRBJ1-3|TRBV12-3/TRBV12-4|-|many
TGTGCCAGCAGTTTATTGGTCTCCAGCTCTGGAAACACCATATATTTT
CASSLLVSSSGNTIYF
>TRBJ1-1|TRBV7-9|-|-
TGTGCCAGCAGCTTAGCCGGGACGCCTGGGAGAGCTTTCTTT
CASSLAGTPGRAFF
>TRBJ2-7|TRBV5-1|TRBD2|many
TGCGCCAGCGGACTAGCGGGAGGGCCGGGGTACGAGCAGTACTTC
CASGLAGGPGYEQYF
>TRBJ2-5|TRBV18|-|-
TGTGCCAGCTCACCACAAACAGAGCAAGAGACCCAGTACTTC
CASSPQTEQETQYF
>TRBJ2-5|TRBV6-2/TRBV6-3|TRBD1|-
TGTGCCAGCAGTTACACACAGGGGGAAGGTGAGACCCAGTACTTC
CASSYTQGEGETQYF
>TRBJ2-4|TRBV20-1|-|many
TGCAGTGCTAAAGGAAGCGGGGCCAAAAACATTCAGTACTTC
CSAKGSGAKNIQYF
>TRBJ2-7|TRBV12-3/TRBV12-4|TRBD2|few
TGTGCCAGCAGCGCCCCGGGACTAGTATACGAGCAGTACTTC
CASSAPGLVYEQYF
>TRBJ2-3|TRBV4-1|TRBD2|many
TGCGCCAGCAGCCAAGATCTGCTAGCGGGAGGGTCAGATACGCAGTATTTT
CASSQDLLAGGSDTQYF